The source of this T cell receptor (beta chain) is a study of CD8 T cells in Susac syndrome. CDR3 size: 16 residues. J lost 0 bases, V lost 3 bases, and 5 bases had no gene match. Germline assignment: CDR1 MGHRA and CDR2 YSYEKL. After extraction with the RNeasy kit, about 0.45 to 1 ug of the RNA was reverse transcribed using random hexamers. Each CDR3 protein is one row after TCRdb ran MiXCR on the immunoSEQ multiplex PCR reads. There are approximately 100,000 distinct CDR3 sequences in the sample; about 95% occur only once, and 0.096% lies in the top ten. Healthy donors formed controls matched for age and sex.

Sequenced sample: CD4+ T cells from PBMCs. The chain carries TRBV4-1 and TRBJ2-1, with TRBD2 matching over 7 bases. This TCR derives from a human donor in good health. CDR3 amino acids: CASSHPRTSSYNEQFF. The CDR3 DNA reads as TGCGCCAGCAGCCACCCCAGGACTAGCTCCTACAATGAGCAGTTCTTC.